This T cell receptor (beta chain) was retrieved from a study of shared clonotypes between healthy human individuals. Across the whole study: Donor composition was two women and a few men, aged 18 to 49.

Comments on this clone: The antigen remains unidentified.

As handled by the study authors: Junction-only immunoSEQ sequences carried no quality scores, so filtering differed. Data came from immunoSEQ multiplex PCR; TCRdb stores just in-frame clones and leaves some out. V and J calls and clone size are given by that table; D and trimming were obtained from the DNA. The sample has a few million clones, under 95% seen once. Study results and limitations: Estimated richness values were generally larger in naive subsets than in memory subsets.

Germline loops: CDR1 LGHNA, CDR2 YSLEER. V was trimmed by 3 bases and J by 7 bases, leaving 14 bases between them. This CDR3 has 14 residues. This chain uses TRBV4-3 with TRBJ2-3; D unresolved. This TCR was recovered from a young man in good health. Some clones in this sample may be carry-over from other donors' samples. Sequencing used naive CD4+ T cells from PBMCs. Subset denoted: CD45RA+ positively selected. CDR3 in DNA: TGCGCCAGCAGCCAGACCCCGCAGGACCATACGCAGTATTTT. The encoded protein is CASSQTPQDHTQYF.